This entry concerns a single TCR beta chain. The data derive from a study of cytomegalovirus exposure and HLA in healthy donors. A multiplex PCR was run with 60 Vbeta primers and 13 Jbeta primers. Clones were sequenced by immunoSEQ multiplex PCR, and TCRdb holds only the in-frame ones, with some missing. The sample yields about 120,000 clones, 77% seen once. This TCR was sampled from a man aged 40-55 years in good health and CMV-seropositive. The sample consisted of PBMCs.

CDR3 coding DNA: TGTGCCAGCAGCGACGGGAATAATAATGAAAAACTGTTTTTT. Its translation: CASSDGNNNEKLFF. The chain combines TRBV9 with TRBJ1-4; no definite D call. Germline-derived CDR1 and CDR2 are SGDLS and YYNGEE. The CDR3 covers 14 residues. Trimming removed 3 bases at V and 4 bases at J, with 10 bases between.